Each of the 13 T cell receptor beta chains below was sequenced from the same sample in a study of Ad26.COV2.S vaccination and SARS-CoV-2 variants. The data were produced by immunoSEQ multiplex PCR, yet TCRdb's version contains in-frame clones alone and is incomplete. The data hold hundreds of thousands of clones, with 80% to 90% observed a single time. The sample's treatment: about 20 received Ad26.COV2.S at low or high dose, single or two shots; roughly five received placebo; per-sample allocation not given. The study sampled participants on day 63 after the first vaccine or placebo injection. The sequenced sample was peripheral blood, obtained in a trial of Ad26.COV2.S vaccine versus placebo. These receptors were taken from a person between 18 and 59 years old who received the Ad26.COV2.S COVID-19 vaccine or a placebo.

The V gene is TRBV12-3 or TRBV12-4, the J gene TRBJ2-7; D not certain. This CDR3 is built from 12 residues. The V end was cut by 5 bases, the J end by 5 bases, with 10 bases between. The CDR3 loop reads CASSLPYDEQYF. Written as DNA, the CDR3 is TGTGCCAGCAGTCTCCCCTACGACGAGCAGTACTTC.

The DNA for the CDR3 is TGTGCCAGCAGTTCAGGGGGCCAGGGCAATCAGCCCCAGCATTTT. Protein: CASSSGGQGNQPQHF. The J gene is TRBJ1-5, the V gene TRBV27; 8 bases are shared with TRBD1. The CDR3 runs 15 residues. Germline V gene lookup returns CDR1 MNHEY and CDR2 SMNVEV (reference sequence). V trimming: 4 bases; J trimming: 2 bases; junction bases outside the gene matches: 4.

The CDR3 loop is CASSLDGREVNTIYF. DNA of the CDR3: TGTGCCAGCAGCTTAGACGGCAGGGAAGTAAACACCATATATTTT. The chain is built from TRBV11-2 and TRBJ1-3, with D perhaps TRBD1 (5 bases). Deletions cut 0 bases from V and 6 bases from J, with 12 bases between. Per germline, CDR1 SGHAT and CDR2 FQNNGV. The CDR3 extends over 15 amino acids.

The V gene is TRBV24-1, the J gene TRBJ2-5, with 8 bases aligning to TRBD2. The CDR3 extends over 17 amino acids. Trimming cost V 3 bases and J 2 bases; bases outside gene matches: 10. CDR1 KGHDR and CDR2 SFDVKD come from the germline V gene. This CDR3 reads CATSDNPRGEPQETQYF. CDR3 sequence (DNA): TGTGCCACCAGTGATAACCCGCGGGGGGAACCGCAAGAGACCCAGTACTTC.

The V and J genes are TRBV10-2 and TRBJ2-1; D call uncertain. V was trimmed by 3 bases and J by 4 bases, leaving 13 bases between them. CDR1 and CDR2 from the germline V gene are WSHSY and SAAADI. CDR3 length equals 15 residues. CDR3 amino acids: CASSEIYSSYNEQFF. The CDR3 DNA reads TGCGCCAGCAGTGAAATATACTCATCGTACAATGAGCAGTTCTTC.

The chain carries TRBV3-1 (or the pseudogene TRBV3-2) and TRBJ1-2; D not certain. Germline V gives CDR1 LGHDT, CDR2 YNNKEL (reference sequence). This CDR3 spans 16 amino acids. V gave up 0 bases and J gave up 5 bases, with 16 bases separating them. CDR3 DNA sequence: TGTGCCAGCAGCCAAGATTTCGATCAAAAAGAGTATGGCTACACCTTC. Its protein is CASSQDFDQKEYGYTF.

J is TRBJ2-5 and V is TRBV5-1; D possibly corresponds to TRBD2 (6 bases). Per the germline V gene, CDR1 is SGHRS and CDR2 is YFSETQ. The V gene lost 0 bases and the J gene lost 0 bases, with 9 bases spanning the gap. The length of the CDR3 is 15 residues. The CDR3 DNA sequence: TGCGCCAGCAGCTTGGTGGGGGACTACCAAGAGACCCAGTACTTC. This sequence encodes CASSLVGDYQETQYF.

The chain joins TRBV5-6 to TRBJ2-3; the D is unclear. Germline V gene data show CDR1 as SGHDT and CDR2 as YYEEEE. The V end was cut by 2 bases, the J end by 4 bases, with 8 bases between. This CDR3 is 13 amino acids long. The CDR3 loop is CASSLRLADTQYF. CDR3 bases: TGTGCCAGCAGCTTACGGTTGGCAGATACGCAGTATTTT.

There are a few counts of this clone. The chain is built from TRBV19 and TRBJ1-5, with D maybe TRBD1 (5 bases). V shed 8 bases and J shed 2 bases, with 19 bases lying between them. The CDR3 has 16 residues. CDR1 and CDR2 (germline): LNHDA, SQIVND (reference sequence). CDR3 sequence reads: CASQSDLGRGNQPQHF. As DNA, the CDR3 is TGTGCCAGTCAATCGGACCTGGGGCGCGGCAATCAGCCCCAGCATTTT.

The chain carries TRBV2 and TRBJ1-2, with D possibly being TRBD1 (5 bases). This CDR3 has 12 amino acids. The germline gives CDR1 SNHLY, CDR2 FYNNEI. The V end lost 4 bases, the J end lost 3 bases, and 6 bases lay between the germline ends. The DNA of the CDR3 is TGTGCCAGCAGTGGACAGTACTATGGCTACACCTTC. Translation: CASSGQYYGYTF.

The V call is TRBV6-5, the J call TRBJ1-5; 8 bases match TRBD1. V lost 4 bases to trimming and J lost 11 bases; unmatched junction nucleotides: 16. Germline CDR1 is MNHEY and CDR2 is SVGAGI. CDR3 size: 16 residues. CDR3 sequence (DNA): TGTGCCAGCAGTTCAGCCAGGGGGCGTGGGTCGTCATCCCAGCATTTT. Translating it yields CASSSARGRGSSSQHF.

The chain couples TRBV14 to TRBJ2-1, with 10 nucleotides matching TRBD1. CDR3 size: 16 residues. CDR1 is SGHDN, CDR2 FVKESK, per germline. V gave up 4 bases and J gave up 2 bases; unmatched junction bases: 5. This CDR3 reads CASSPFGQGAYNEQFF. The DNA for the CDR3 is TGTGCCAGCAGCCCATTCGGACAGGGGGCCTACAATGAGCAGTTCTTC.

The chain couples TRBV4-3 to TRBJ2-3, with TRBD1 identical over 11 bases. The CDR3 has 17 residues. The germline gives CDR1 LGHNA, CDR2 YSLEER. With 3 bases clipped from V and 0 bases from J, the junction kept 5 bases outside the gene matches. The CDR3: CASSQGTGGASTDTQYF. The CDR3 coding sequence is TGCGCCAGCAGCCAGGGGACAGGGGGTGCTAGCACAGATACGCAGTATTTT.